Reported below is one T cell receptor beta chain. V was clipped by 0 bases and J by 7 bases; unmatched bases: 0. CDR1 is LGHNA, CDR2 YNFKEQ, per germline. The length of the CDR3 is 13 residues. The data are from a study of blood T cell repertoires in COVID-19. Study as a whole: Acute and convalescent COVID-19 samples came from the United States, Italy and Spain.

Produced via immunoSEQ multiplex PCR; TCRdb's table is partial and in-frame only. The sample holds just over 650,000 clones; about 90% are singletons and the top ten take around 0.3%. J is TRBJ2-1 and V is TRBV4-2; 7 nucleotides align to TRBD1. The clonotype comes from a woman aged 18 to 35 with acute or convalescent COVID-19. The sequenced material came from peripheral blood. CDR3 DNA: TGTGCCAGCAGCCAAGAACAGGGGAATGAGCAGTTCTTC. Translating it yields CASSQEQGNEQFF.